This TCR beta chain was recorded in a study of identical twins. This CDR3 region has 16 residues. Germline V gene data show CDR1 as LNHDA and CDR2 as SQIVND (reference sequence). Germline trimming cut 3 bases from V and 3 bases from J; bases unmatched to any gene: 7. TCRdb processed the 5' RACE reads anew with MiXCR; each CDR3 protein has one entry. The table lists approximately 500,000 distinct CDR3 sequences, about 24% of them singletons. This sample was shared with a second study, whose subject was T cells expressing NK-cell markers.

The origin of this receptor is a woman in her late teens or twenties in good health. V and J are TRBV19 and TRBJ2-2, with 7 bases lining up with TRBD1. Sequenced: CD4+ T cells sorted from blood. Written as DNA, the CDR3 is TGTGCCAGTAGTATGTTAGGGGGCCTGGACACCGGGGAGCTGTTTTTT. This encodes CASSMLGGLDTGELFF.